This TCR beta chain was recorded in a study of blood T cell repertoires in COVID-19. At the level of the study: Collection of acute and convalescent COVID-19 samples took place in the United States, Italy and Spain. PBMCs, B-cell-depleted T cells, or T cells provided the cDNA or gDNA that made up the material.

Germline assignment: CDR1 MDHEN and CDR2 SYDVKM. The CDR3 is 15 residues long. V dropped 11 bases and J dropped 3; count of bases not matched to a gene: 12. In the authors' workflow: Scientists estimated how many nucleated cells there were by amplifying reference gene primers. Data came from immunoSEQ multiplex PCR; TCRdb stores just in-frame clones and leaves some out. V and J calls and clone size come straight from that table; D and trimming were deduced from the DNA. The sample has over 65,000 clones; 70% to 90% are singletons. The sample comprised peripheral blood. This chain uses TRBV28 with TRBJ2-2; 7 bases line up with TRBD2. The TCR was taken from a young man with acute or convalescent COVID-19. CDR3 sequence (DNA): TGTGCCTCTACAGGCGGGAGAAGGCACACCGGGGAGCTGTTTTTT. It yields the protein CASTGGRRHTGELFF.